Listed here is a single TCR beta chain. The data are from a study of blood T cell repertoires in COVID-19. About the research overall: Samples taken during acute and convalescent COVID-19 were collected in the United States, Italy and Spain.

The CDR3 is made up of 15 amino acids. V dropped 1 base and J dropped 6 bases, with 13 bases sitting between them. Germline assignment: CDR1 SGHVS and CDR2 FQNEAQ. Original processing methods: Amplification of reference gene primers provided the estimated nucleated cell counts. The protocol was immunoSEQ multiplex PCR, while the TCRdb copy is restricted to in-frame clones and leaves out a portion. V, J and clone size were drawn from that table, and D and trimming were deduced from the DNA. There are some 25,000 clones in the sample; roughly nine tenths occur only once, and less than 8.5% lies in the top ten.

The rearrangement joins TRBV7-8 to TRBJ1-5; D is perhaps TRBD1 (6 bases). The sequence was collected from a human donor in a cohort sampled during active COVID-19. The specimen was peripheral blood. The CDR3 DNA follows: TGTGCCAGCAGCTTAGTGTCAGGGGATGGTCAGCCCCAGCATTTT. It translates to CASSLVSGDGQPQHF.